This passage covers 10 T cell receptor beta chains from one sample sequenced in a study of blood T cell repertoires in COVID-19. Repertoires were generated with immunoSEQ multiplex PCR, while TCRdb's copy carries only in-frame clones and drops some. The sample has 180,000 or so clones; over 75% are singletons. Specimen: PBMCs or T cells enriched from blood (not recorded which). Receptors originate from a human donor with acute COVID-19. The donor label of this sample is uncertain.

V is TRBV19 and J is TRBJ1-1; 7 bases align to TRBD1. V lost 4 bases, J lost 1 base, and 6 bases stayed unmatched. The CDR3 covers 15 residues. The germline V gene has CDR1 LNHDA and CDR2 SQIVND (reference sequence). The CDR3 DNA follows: TGTGCCAGTAGTAACGTAGGGGGCTCGAACACTGAAGCTTTCTTT. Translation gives CASSNVGGSNTEAFF. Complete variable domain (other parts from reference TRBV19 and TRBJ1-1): DGGITQSPKYLFRKEGQNVTLSCEQNLNHDAMYWYRQDPGQGLRLIYYSQIVNDFQKGDIAEGYSVSREKKESFPLTVTSAQKNPTAFYLCASSNVGGSNTEAFFGQGTRLTVV.

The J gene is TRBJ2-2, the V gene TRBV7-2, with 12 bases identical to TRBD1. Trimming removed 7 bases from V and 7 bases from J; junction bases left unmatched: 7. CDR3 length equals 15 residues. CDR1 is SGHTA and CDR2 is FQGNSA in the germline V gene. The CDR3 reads CASKPGQGANGELFF. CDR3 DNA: TGTGCCAGCAAGCCGGGACAGGGGGCAAACGGGGAGCTGTTTTTT.

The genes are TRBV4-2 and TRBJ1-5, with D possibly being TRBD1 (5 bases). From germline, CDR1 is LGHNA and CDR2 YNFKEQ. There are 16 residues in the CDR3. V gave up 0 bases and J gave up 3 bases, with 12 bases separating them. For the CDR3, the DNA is TGTGCCAGCAGCCAAGATCAAACAGGCAACAATCAGCCCCAGCATTTT. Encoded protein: CASSQDQTGNNQPQHF.

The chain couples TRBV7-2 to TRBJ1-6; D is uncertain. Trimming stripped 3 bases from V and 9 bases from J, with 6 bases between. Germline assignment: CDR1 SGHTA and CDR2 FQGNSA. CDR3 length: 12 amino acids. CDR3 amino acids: CASSLSSSPLHF. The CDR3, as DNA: TGTGCCAGCAGCTTGTCGTCTTCACCCCTCCACTTT.

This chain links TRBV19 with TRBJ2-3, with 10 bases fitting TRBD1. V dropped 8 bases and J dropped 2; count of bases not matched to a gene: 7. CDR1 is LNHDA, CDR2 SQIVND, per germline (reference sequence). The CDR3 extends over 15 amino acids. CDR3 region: CASSGTGALTDTQYF. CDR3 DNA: TGTGCCAGTTCCGGGACAGGGGCTCTCACAGATACGCAGTATTTT.

The CDR3 loop reads CSPLGPDTQYF. CDR3 DNA: TGCAGTCCACTAGGTCCAGATACGCAGTATTTT. This chain links TRBV20-1 with TRBJ2-3; the D gene is possibly TRBD2 (5 bases). Per germline, CDR1 DFQATT and CDR2 SNEGSKA (reference sequence). V lost 8 bases to trimming and J lost 4 bases, with 10 bases between them. This CDR3 spans 11 amino acids.

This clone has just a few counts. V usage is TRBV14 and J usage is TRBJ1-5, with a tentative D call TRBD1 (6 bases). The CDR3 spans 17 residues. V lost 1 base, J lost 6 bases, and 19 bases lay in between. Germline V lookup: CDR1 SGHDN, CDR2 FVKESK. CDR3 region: CASSQARTDKEAQPQHF. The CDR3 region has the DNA TGTGCCAGCAGCCAAGCAAGGACAGACAAAGAAGCTCAGCCCCAGCATTTT.

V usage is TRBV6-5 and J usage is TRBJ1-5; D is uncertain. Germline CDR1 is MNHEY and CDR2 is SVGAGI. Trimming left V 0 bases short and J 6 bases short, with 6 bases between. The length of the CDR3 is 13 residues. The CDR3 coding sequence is TGTGCCAGCAGTTACTCCAGATTTCAGCCCCAGCATTTT. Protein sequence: CASSYSRFQPQHF.

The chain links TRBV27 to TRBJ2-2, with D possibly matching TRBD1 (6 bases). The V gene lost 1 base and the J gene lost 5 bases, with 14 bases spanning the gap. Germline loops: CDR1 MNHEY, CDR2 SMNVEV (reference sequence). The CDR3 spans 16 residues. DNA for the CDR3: TGTGCCAGCAGTTTATGGGCAGGGGTAGGGACCGGGGAGCTGTTTTTT. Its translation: CASSLWAGVGTGELFF.

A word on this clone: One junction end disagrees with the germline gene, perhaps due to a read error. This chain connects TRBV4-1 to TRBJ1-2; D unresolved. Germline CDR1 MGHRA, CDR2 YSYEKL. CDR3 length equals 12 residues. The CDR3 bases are TGCGCCAGCAGCCAAGGAGCGAAAGCGGCCTCCTTC. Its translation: CASSQGAKAASF.